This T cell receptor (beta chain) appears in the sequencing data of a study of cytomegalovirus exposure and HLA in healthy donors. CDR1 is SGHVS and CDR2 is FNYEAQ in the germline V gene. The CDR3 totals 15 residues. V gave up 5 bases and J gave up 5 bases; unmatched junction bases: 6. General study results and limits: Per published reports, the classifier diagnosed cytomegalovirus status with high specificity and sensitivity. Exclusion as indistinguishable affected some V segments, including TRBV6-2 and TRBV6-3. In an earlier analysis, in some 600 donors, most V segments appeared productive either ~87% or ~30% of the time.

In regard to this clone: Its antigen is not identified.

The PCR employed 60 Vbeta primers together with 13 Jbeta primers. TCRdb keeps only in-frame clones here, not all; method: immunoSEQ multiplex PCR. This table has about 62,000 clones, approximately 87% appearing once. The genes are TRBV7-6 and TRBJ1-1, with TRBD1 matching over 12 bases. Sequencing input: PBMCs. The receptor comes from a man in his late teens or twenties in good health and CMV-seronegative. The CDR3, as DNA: TGTGCCAGCAGCCCGGGACAGGGGGCGGGTACTGAAGCTTTCTTT. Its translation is CASSPGQGAGTEAFF.